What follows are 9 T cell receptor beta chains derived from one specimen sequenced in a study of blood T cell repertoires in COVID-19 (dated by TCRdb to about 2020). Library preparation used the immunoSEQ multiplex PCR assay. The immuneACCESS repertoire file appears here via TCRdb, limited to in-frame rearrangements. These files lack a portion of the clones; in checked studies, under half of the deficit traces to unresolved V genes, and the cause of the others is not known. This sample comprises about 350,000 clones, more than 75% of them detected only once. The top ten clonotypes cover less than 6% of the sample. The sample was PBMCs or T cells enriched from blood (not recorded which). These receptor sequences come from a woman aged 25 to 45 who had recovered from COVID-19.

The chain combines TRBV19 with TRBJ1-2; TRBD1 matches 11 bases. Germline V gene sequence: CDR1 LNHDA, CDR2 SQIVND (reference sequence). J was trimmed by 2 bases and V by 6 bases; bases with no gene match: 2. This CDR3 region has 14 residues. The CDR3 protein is CASRDRGRNYGYTF. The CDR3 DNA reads TGTGCCAGTAGGGACAGGGGGCGGAACTATGGCTACACCTTC. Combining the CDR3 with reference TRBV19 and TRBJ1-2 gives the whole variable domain DGGITQSPKYLFRKEGQNVTLSCEQNLNHDAMYWYRQDPGQGLRLIYYSQIVNDFQKGDIAEGYSVSREKKESFPLTVTSAQKNPTAFYLCASRDRGRNYGYTFGSGTRLTVV.

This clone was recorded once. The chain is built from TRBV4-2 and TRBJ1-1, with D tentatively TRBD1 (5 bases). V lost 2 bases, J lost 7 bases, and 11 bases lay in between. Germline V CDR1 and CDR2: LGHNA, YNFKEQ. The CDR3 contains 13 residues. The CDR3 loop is CASSQIGVGEAFF. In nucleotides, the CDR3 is TGTGCCAGCAGCCAAATAGGGGTCGGTGAAGCTTTCTTT.

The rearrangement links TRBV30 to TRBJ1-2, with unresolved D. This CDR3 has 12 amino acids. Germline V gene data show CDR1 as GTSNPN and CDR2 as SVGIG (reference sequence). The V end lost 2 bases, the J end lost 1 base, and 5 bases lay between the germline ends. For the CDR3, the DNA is TGTGCCTGGAGTCGAGTTAACTATGGCTACACCTTC. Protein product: CAWSRVNYGYTF.

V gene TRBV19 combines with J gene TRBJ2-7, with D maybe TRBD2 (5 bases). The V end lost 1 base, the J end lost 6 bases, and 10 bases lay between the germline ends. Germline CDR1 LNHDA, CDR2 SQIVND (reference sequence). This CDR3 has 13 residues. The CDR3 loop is CASSIGRMAEQYF. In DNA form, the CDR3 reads TGTGCCAGTAGTATAGGGAGGATGGCCGAGCAGTACTTC.

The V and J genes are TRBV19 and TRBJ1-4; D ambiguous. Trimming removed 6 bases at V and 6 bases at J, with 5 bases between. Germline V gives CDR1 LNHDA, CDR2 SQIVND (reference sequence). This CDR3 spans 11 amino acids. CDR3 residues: CASSIHEKLFF. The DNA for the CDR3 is TGTGCCAGTAGCATCCATGAAAAACTGTTTTTT.

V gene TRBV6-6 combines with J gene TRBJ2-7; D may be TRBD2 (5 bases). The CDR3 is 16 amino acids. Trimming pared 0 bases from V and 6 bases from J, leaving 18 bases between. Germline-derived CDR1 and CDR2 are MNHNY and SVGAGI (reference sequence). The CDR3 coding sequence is TGTGCCAGCAGTTACTCTCCGGCCGCCCGTGCGGGCGAGCAGTACTTC. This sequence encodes CASSYSPAARAGEQYF.

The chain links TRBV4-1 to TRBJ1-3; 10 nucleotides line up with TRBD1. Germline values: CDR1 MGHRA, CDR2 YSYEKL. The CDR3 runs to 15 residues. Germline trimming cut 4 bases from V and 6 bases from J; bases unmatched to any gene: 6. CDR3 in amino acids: CASSPLGTGVNTIYF. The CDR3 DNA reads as TGCGCCAGCAGCCCCTTGGGGACAGGGGTAAACACCATATATTTT.

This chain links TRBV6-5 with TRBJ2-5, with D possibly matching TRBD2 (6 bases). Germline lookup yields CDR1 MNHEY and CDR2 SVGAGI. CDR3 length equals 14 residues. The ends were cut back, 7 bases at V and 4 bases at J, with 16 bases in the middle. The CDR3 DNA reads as TGTGCCAGCACCGGCTGGGGGGAGGTAGAGACCCAGTACTTC. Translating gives CASTGWGEVETQYF.

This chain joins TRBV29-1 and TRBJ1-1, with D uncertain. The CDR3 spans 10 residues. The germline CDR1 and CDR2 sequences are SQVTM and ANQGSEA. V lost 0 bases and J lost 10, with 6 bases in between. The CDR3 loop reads CSVEERGAFF. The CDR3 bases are TGCAGCGTTGAAGAGCGGGGAGCTTTCTTT.